Here is one T cell receptor beta chain with its context. The second PCR ran about 6 to 12 cycles with a sample-barcoded 5' primer and J-beta primers. One entry per CDR3 protein, called by TCRdb with MiXCR from the 5' RACE reads. Altogether over a million distinct CDR3 sequences are present, roughly 60% being singletons, with the ten largest covering more than 6%. V was clipped by 2 bases and J by 10 bases, with 12 bases between them. The CDR3 has 13 residues. The germline CDR1 and CDR2 sequences are ENHRY and SYGVKD. The sample originates from a study of blood T cells in healthy people across ages. This chain uses TRBV10-3 with TRBJ2-1, with D tentatively TRBD1 or TRBD2 (5 bases each). This clonotype was sampled from a man between 18 and 29 years old in good health. The specimen sequenced was blood. This CDR3 is CAISEQGDYEQFF. Written as DNA, the CDR3 is TGTGCCATCAGTGAGCAGGGCGACTACGAGCAGTTCTTC.